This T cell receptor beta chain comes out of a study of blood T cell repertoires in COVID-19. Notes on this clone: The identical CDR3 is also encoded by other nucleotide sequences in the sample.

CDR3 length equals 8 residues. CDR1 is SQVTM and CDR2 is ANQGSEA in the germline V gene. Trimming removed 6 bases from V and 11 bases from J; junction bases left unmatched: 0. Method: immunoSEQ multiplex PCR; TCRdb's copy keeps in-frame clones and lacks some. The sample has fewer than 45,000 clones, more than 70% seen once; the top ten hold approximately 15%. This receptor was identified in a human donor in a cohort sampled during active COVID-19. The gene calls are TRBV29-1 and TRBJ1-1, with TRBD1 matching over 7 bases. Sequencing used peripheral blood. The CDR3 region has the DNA TGCAGCGTGACAGGGGCTTTCTTT. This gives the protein CSVTGAFF.